The 5 T cell receptor beta chains presented below share a single source sample, sequenced in a study of T-cell reconstitution after alpha-beta-depleted transplantation in children. Researchers prepared the TCRbeta library using unique molecular identifiers, the study reports. From the PCR reads, TCRdb called clonotypes with MiXCR, one entry per CDR3 protein. The profile shows some 460,000 distinct CDR3 sequences, 15% to 20% of them singletons. The source material was PBMCs, mostly from graft donor cells, sampled 360 days after TCRalphabeta/CD19-depleted stem cell transplant. The source is a boy under two years old who had a stem cell transplant for Wiskott-Aldrich syndrome, so the T cells may come from the graft donor.

This clonotype was picked up a small number of times. The V call is TRBV29-1, the J call TRBJ2-3; D gene uncertain. V lost 4 bases and J lost 4, with 9 bases in between. The CDR3 covers 12 residues. The germline CDR1 and CDR2 sequences are SQVTM and ANQGSEA. The CDR3 region has the DNA TGCAGCGTTGGAGGTCTAGCAGATACGCAGTATTTT. It codes for CSVGGLADTQYF.

V usage is TRBV19 and J usage is TRBJ2-1; 8 bases are shared with TRBD1. Trimming removed 4 bases from V and 15 bases from J; junction bases left unmatched: 11. Germline CDR1 LNHDA, CDR2 SQIVND (reference sequence). There are 13 residues in the CDR3. The CDR3 here is CASSSSFRDRTFF. Here the CDR3 DNA reads TGTGCCAGTAGTAGCTCTTTTAGGGACAGGACGTTCTTC.

This chain connects TRBV12-3 or TRBV12-4 to TRBJ2-4, with TRBD2 as a possible D gene (6 bases). This CDR3 region has 16 residues. V was trimmed by 5 bases and J by 0 bases, leaving 14 bases between them. DNA of the CDR3: TGTGCCAGCAGTCCCGGGACTTCTTTAGCCAAAAACATTCAGTACTTC. It translates to CASSPGTSLAKNIQYF.

The chain carries TRBV3-1 and TRBJ2-7, with D possibly TRBD2 on 5 matching bases. V dropped 1 base and J dropped 2 bases, with 12 bases sitting between them. CDR3 size: 15 residues. CDR1 LGHDT and CDR2 YNNKEL come from the germline V gene (reference sequence). The CDR3 sequence: CASSQGRTLAYEQYF. The CDR3 DNA sequence: TGTGCCAGCAGCCAAGGGAGGACTTTAGCCTACGAGCAGTACTTC.

This clonotype was counted between two and nine times. The chain links TRBV11-3 to TRBJ2-5; tentatively, D is TRBD1 (6 bases). The CDR3 runs to 15 residues. The germline V and J ends were trimmed by 4 bases and 9 bases, with 21 bases remaining between them. CDR1 and CDR2 (germline): SGHNT, YENEEA. CDR3 nucleotides: TGTGCCAGCAGCTCCCCCTGGACAGCCTCGAGGGCCCAGTACTTC. The encoded protein is CASSSPWTASRAQYF.